This T cell receptor (beta chain) was captured in a study of cytomegalovirus exposure and HLA in healthy donors (dated by TCRdb to 2016 to 2017). Regarding the study in general: In an earlier analysis of 450 to 750 of the donors, 276 Gb of sequence data and 90 million to 120 million unique TCR beta sequences from about 190 million T cells were reported. HLA typing included class I and class II loci at four-digit resolution. The study used immunosequencing to profile the T cell repertoires of 600 to 850 subjects and linked those repertoires to cytomegalovirus serostatus. All discovery cohort repertoires had been generated on a single sequencing platform. Of the 398 genotyped donors, roughly 85% fell in the genetic ancestry cluster associated with self-reported Caucasian donors. A separate validation cohort of 100 to 150 different subjects was used in addition to the roughly 670-subject first cohort. Roughly 310 gigabases of sequencing data and tens of millions of unique TCR sequences were included in an early release covering roughly 700 HLA-typed donors. Four to six DR-DQ haplotypes were handled as single units for association and clustering, since linkage in the cohort was strong. The number of donors typed differed by locus, with about 629-630 for A, B, C, DRB1 and DQB1, over 500 for DQA1, 600 to 610 for DPA1, and some 470 for DPB1. The study was designed to test whether signatures of past pathogen exposure could be identified by cataloging public T cell receptors. A later genetic analysis took genome-wide SNP genotypes for about three fifths of the roughly 700 donors and used that subset as a discovery cohort. To study patterns of TCR occurrence, a later analysis re-analyzed previously published TCR beta repertoires from 650 to 750 donors and added high-resolution HLA genotyping. Rather than using new phenotypic data, the later analysis identified candidate immune exposures from TCR beta sequences and from how often those sequences occurred across donors. To predict cytomegalovirus infection status, the study brought together high-throughput TCR immunosequencing, statistical association of individual TCRs with disease status, and machine learning. On average, around 240,000 unique TCR beta nucleotide sequences were sequenced per donor among several hundred genotyped donors of the cohort, with 15% to 20% of those sequences being non-productive. Donor age, sex, ethnicity and CMV serostatus were collected together with the repertoire data. An earlier analysis of 587 of the donors used high-throughput TCR beta sequencing to judge whether each TCR beta V gene segment behaved as functional or pseudogenic. The research as a whole found: The cohort was sequenced for TCR beta chains only, and without alpha or paired-chain data the features that could be detected were limited. In vitro tests confirmed that a few of the cytomegalovirus-associated TCR beta chains recognize cytomegalovirus antigens. Some IMGT-functional V segments, including TRBV6-2 and TRBV6-3, could not be told apart with the 87-base-pair reads, so those segments were excluded. In a later analysis, most CMV-associated TCR beta chains were found to appear HLA-restricted, with HLA associations seemingly driven largely by CMV exposure. A cluster of highly shared sequence variants was judged likely to be a technical artifact of the sequencing pipeline. A total of fewer than 200 TCR beta chains were listed by the study as associated with cytomegalovirus. Compared with equally common non-associated chains, HLA-associated TCR beta chains in a later analysis were more clonally expanded and had lower generation probabilities. Because some donors lacked HLA typing at each locus, the association tests relied only on the typed subset. The only immune exposure information available for the cohort was CMV serostatus. The presence/absence analyses assumed that sequencing depth was roughly uniform across donors, and that assumption may not be true. A further reported finding was that TCR beta sequences accurately predicted the HLA-A and HLA-B alleles for most subjects in the first cohort. A later analysis found that TCR association rates varied across HLA loci, with DRB1 alleles showing the most associated TCRs and HLA-C alleles the fewest. Because counts were too low, seventeen rarely observed V segments, including chromosome 9 orphons, were excluded from the earlier analysis of some 590 of the donors. A later genetic analysis reported fewer N-insertions in productive TCRs among donors in an Asian-associated ancestry cluster than the approximately 670-donor mean. A later analysis reported that several top co-occurrence clusters appeared linked to parvovirus B19, influenza, CMV and Epstein-Barr virus. It was suggested by the authors that the approach could potentially be generalized to other disease states and immunological phenotypes. A later genetic analysis associated a missense DCLRE1C variant with V-gene and J-gene trimming of TCR beta chains, and an independent cohort replicated the association. In an earlier analysis of 587 of the donors, most TCR beta V segments appeared in productive rearrangements about 87% or about 30% of the time, broadly matching IMGT annotations. Most TCR sequences were observed very rarely across donors, whereas some public TCRs were present in many individuals. When HLA alleles, especially DR and DQ, strongly co-occurred, TCR associations were difficult to assign to individual alleles. In both the original and validation cohorts, the classifier was reported to diagnose cytomegalovirus status with high specificity and sensitivity. At a false discovery rate of 0.05, a later analysis linked approximately 18,000 TCR beta sequences to specific HLA alleles. Correlated functional status among segregating V segments might reflect linkage disequilibrium, but an unknown experimental factor could not be ruled out.

From the germline V gene, CDR1 is SGHRS and CDR2 is YFSETQ. V is cut by 0 bases and J by 1 base, and the space between the germline ends is 16 bases. Reading from cysteine to phenylalanine, the CDR3 counts 17 amino acids. The read is trimmed to its CDR3 DNA, 51 bases read in frame from base 1. In total, about 650 healthy bone marrow donors made up the cohort. All cohort members were sampled while nominally healthy, although unrecorded immune exposures were likely present. The donor was CMV seropositive and was included in the group of 270 or so seropositive cohort members. Each donor provided a peripheral blood sample, and peripheral blood mononuclear cells were used for TCR beta sequencing. Genomic DNA was extracted from the blood cell samples with the Qiagen DNeasy Blood Extraction Kit. This clone appeared a single time. No cognate antigen has been identified for it. No much larger clone exists at a distance of one base, and base qualities are not known.

Library method: the immunoSEQ multiplex PCR assay. A mixture of 60 forward primers for TCR Vbeta segments and 13 reverse primers for TCR Jbeta segments was used in the multiplex PCR. The CDR3 region of rearranged TCR beta genes was amplified from genomic DNA with a multiplex PCR assay. On the Illumina HiSeq System, the amplified TCR beta libraries were sequenced as 87-base-pair reads. The authors' pipeline ran thus. A later analysis tallied some 79 million unique TCR beta chains across the approximately 670 repertoires, and about 12 million of those chains were shared by two or more donors. To remove PCR and sequencing errors, raw reads were error-corrected and collapsed into unique sequences using a nearest-neighbor algorithm that merged closely related sequences. V, D and J gene segments were assigned by aligning CDR3 sequences to IMGT reference sequences. For a sequence to be retained, at least a six-nucleotide match to both a V gene segment and a J gene segment was required. Rearrangements were classified as productive when the CDR3 lacked stop codons and remained in frame with V and J, and all other rearrangements were classified as non-productive. CDR3 was defined according to IMGT convention as the region running from the second conserved V-encoded cysteine to the conserved J-encoded phenylalanine. The earlier analysis of 550 to 650 of the donors excluded any sequence lacking an unambiguous match to a single V gene segment. An earlier analysis of a few hundred of the donors called V segments functional above 56.7% productive rearrangements and segregating when the between-donor standard deviation exceeded 5%. To diagnose cytomegalovirus status from the catalog of TCR beta chain sequences, a statistical classification framework was built. In a later analysis, V and J genes were assigned by comparing TCR nucleotide sequences against IMGT/GENE-DB human TR gene sequences. In a later analysis, CDR3 sequences and most-parsimonious VDJ recombination scenarios were assigned using the TCRdist pipeline. In a later analysis, each TCR beta chain was defined by its CDR3 amino acid sequence together with its V-gene family, and reads without a unique V-gene family were excluded. As a way to deal with suspected cross-contamination and a sequencing artifact, a later analysis dropped hundreds of nucleotide sequences that were highly shared and had low generation probability. For each public chain, a later analysis derived a clonal expansion index from normalized ranks of inferred template counts within each repertoire. In a later analysis, generation probabilities were computed with a VDJ recombination model fitted to out-of-frame rearrangements, and the resulting probabilities were checked against IGoR. Hypergeometric tests were used in a later analysis to score TCR-TCR, TCR-HLA and TCR-CMV co-occurrence, with a repertoire-size bias correction applied to the TCR pairs. In a later analysis, false discovery rates were estimated by permuting HLA or CMV assignments 20 times. In a later analysis, co-occurring TCRs were grouped using DBSCAN, with TCRdist sequence similarity added in when clustering inside HLA-allele-positive subsets. For co-occurrence clustering, repertoires with fewer than 30,000 or more than 120,000 public chains were excluded, along with roughly five repertoires with anomalous nucleotide sharing. The clones in this table, taken by TCRdb from immuneACCESS, are in-frame only. Not every clone is retained; where verified, under half of the shortfall comes from an unresolved V gene, and the cause of the rest is unknown. D and trimming come from the DNA, and the V and J calls and clone size come from that table. Present in this sample are more than 100,000 clones, about 81% of which were seen just once. Clones ranked in the top ten supply just over 8% of the sample.

The clonotype comes from a woman aged 45-65 years in good health and CMV-seropositive. The sequencing input was PBMCs. Recombination linked TRBV5-1 to TRBJ1-1; a weak D assignment points to TRBD1 (5 bases agree). Here the CDR3 is given as CASSLVGLGDPNTEAFF. The DNA sequence reads TGCGCCAGCAGCTTGGTAGGACTAGGGGATCCGAACACTGAAGCTTTCTTT.